This is a list of T cell receptor beta chains from one sample in a study of somatic mutations in cytotoxic T cells in rheumatoid arthritis. Measured with immunoSEQ multiplex PCR; TCRdb has only the in-frame clones, and not every one. Of about 11,000 clones detected, 65% to 75% appear once; the ten largest clones hold 9% to 10%. Sequencing was done on a sample of CD8+ T cells sorted from blood. The receptors were gathered from a man in his 70s in good health. Both conserved end residues are part of each CDR3. The order of the fields is J gene, V gene, D gene, clone size, CDR3 protein, CDR3 DNA. The D gene is left open where the match is weak. Clone size, where shown, is once, few, many, or a class for clones that have expanded.

TRBJ2-1	TRBV7-9	TRBD2	.	CASSPRGGSGKNEQFF	TGTGCCAGCAGCCCTAGGGGGGGTAGCGGGAAGAATGAGCAGTTCTTC
TRBJ1-1	TRBV11-3	.	.	CASSPGLMNTEAFF	TGTGCCAGCAGCCCGGGACTTATGAACACTGAAGCTTTCTTT
TRBJ1-3	TRBV30	TRBD1	.	CAWSLTGNGNTIYF	TGTGCCTGGAGTTTGACAGGGAATGGAAACACCATATATTTT
TRBJ1-2	TRBV6-5	.	.	CASSYSPESGSGYTF	TGTGCCAGCAGTTACTCTCCAGAATCAGGTTCAGGCTACACCTTC
TRBJ1-3	TRBV11-2	.	.	CASRDTQSSGNTIYF	TGTGCCAGCAGGGATACCCAGAGCTCTGGAAACACCATATATTTT
TRBJ2-3	TRBV6-5	.	.	CASSYSRSSTDTQYF	TGTGCCAGCAGTTATTCGCGGTCTAGCACAGATACGCAGTATTTT
TRBJ1-3	TRBV4-3	TRBD1	.	CASSHGSGTGLGNTIYF	TGCGCCAGCAGCCACGGGTCCGGGACAGGGCTTGGAAACACCATATATTTT
TRBJ1-2	TRBV2	.	.	CASSGGEANYGYTF	TGTGCCAGCAGTGGCGGGGAGGCTAACTATGGCTACACCTTC
TRBJ2-1	TRBV19	.	.	CASSPASLAGEQFF	TGTGCCAGTAGTCCCGCCTCACTAGCAGGGGAGCAGTTCTTC
TRBJ1-6	TRBV30	.	once	CAWSVEAGPSSYNSPLHF	TGTGCCTGGAGTGTAGAGGCAGGTCCTAGCTCCTATAATTCACCCCTCCACTTT
TRBJ2-7	TRBV2	.	few	CASSEPSMEGVTYEQYF	TGTGCCAGCAGTGAACCCTCCATGGAGGGGGTAACCTACGAGCAGTACTTC
TRBJ2-7	TRBV28	.	.	CASSLVRASSYEQYF	TGTGCCAGCAGTTTAGTGCGGGCGAGTAGCTACGAGCAGTACTTC
TRBJ1-6	TRBV4-1	.	few	CASSPSNSPLHF	TGCGCCAGCAGCCCTTCGAATTCACCCCTCCACTTT
TRBJ2-7	TRBV6-4	.	.	CASSYHDGTPYEQYF	TGTGCCAGCAGCTACCACGACGGGACCCCCTACGAGCAGTACTTC
TRBJ2-5	TRBV6-1	TRBD2	.	CASSEDGGGQETQYF	TGTGCCAGCAGTGAAGACGGGGGGGGTCAAGAGACCCAGTACTTC
TRBJ2-1	TRBV5-1	TRBD2	.	CASSLTSGGTYNEQFF	TGCGCCAGCAGCTTAACTAGCGGGGGGACATACAATGAGCAGTTCTTC
TRBJ2-1	TRBV27	.	few	CASSSGLARNEQFF	TGTGCCAGCAGTAGTGGGCTAGCGAGGAATGAGCAGTTCTTC
TRBJ2-7	TRBV5-6	TRBD2	.	CASSLTSGDEQYF	TGTGCCAGCAGCTTGACTAGCGGGGACGAGCAGTACTTC
TRBJ2-3	TRBV6-1	TRBD2	once	CASSEVAAGVTDTQYF	TGTGCCAGCAGTGAAGTTGCAGCGGGAGTAACAGATACGCAGTATTTT
TRBJ2-5	TRBV7-9	.	once	CASSLPHIGALIQETQYF	TGTGCCAGCAGCTTACCCCACATCGGTGCCTTGATCCAAGAGACCCAGTACTTC
TRBJ2-1	TRBV27	TRBD2	once	CASSFLAGDGINEQFF	TGTGCCAGCAGTTTCCTAGCGGGAGACGGGATTAATGAGCAGTTCTTC
TRBJ1-1	TRBV7-8	.	.	CASSLEQRPFTNTEAFF	TGTGCCAGCAGCTTAGAGCAGAGACCTTTTACGAACACTGAAGCTTTCTTT
TRBJ2-3	TRBV29-1	TRBD2	.	CSVAFSGGADTQYF	TGCAGCGTCGCGTTTAGCGGGGGGGCAGATACGCAGTATTTT
TRBJ1-6	TRBV11-2	.	.	CASSLVHGMMDSPLHF	TGTGCCAGCAGCTTAGTTCACGGGATGATGGATTCACCCCTCCACTTT
TRBJ1-2	TRBV19	.	.	CASSPAGAYGYTF	TGTGCCAGTAGTCCGGCAGGGGCCTATGGCTACACCTTC
TRBJ1-1	TRBV13	.	.	CASSLGRWKAFF	TGTGCCAGCAGCCTGGGGCGCTGGAAAGCTTTCTTT
TRBJ1-2	TRBV9	.	.	CASSSSGLDYGYTF	TGTGCCAGCAGCTCCTCTGGACTGGACTATGGCTACACCTTC
TRBJ1-5	TRBV9	.	.	CASSVSDWNQPQHF	TGTGCCAGCAGCGTTTCCGACTGGAATCAGCCCCAGCATTTT
TRBJ1-3	TRBV7-8	TRBD1	.	CASSYTGAGNTIYF	TGTGCCAGCAGCTATACAGGGGCTGGAAACACCATATATTTT
TRBJ1-1	TRBV19	.	.	CASSEELGLNTEAFF	TGTGCCAGTAGCGAAGAACTGGGGTTGAACACTGAAGCTTTCTTT
TRBJ2-1	TRBV5-6	.	.	CASSPLQGTPYNEQFF	TGTGCCAGCAGCCCCCTTCAGGGGACCCCTTACAATGAGCAGTTCTTC
TRBJ2-7	TRBV4-1	TRBD2	.	CASSQGELAVSYEQYF	TGCGCCAGCAGCCAAGGTGAACTAGCGGTTTCCTACGAGCAGTACTTC